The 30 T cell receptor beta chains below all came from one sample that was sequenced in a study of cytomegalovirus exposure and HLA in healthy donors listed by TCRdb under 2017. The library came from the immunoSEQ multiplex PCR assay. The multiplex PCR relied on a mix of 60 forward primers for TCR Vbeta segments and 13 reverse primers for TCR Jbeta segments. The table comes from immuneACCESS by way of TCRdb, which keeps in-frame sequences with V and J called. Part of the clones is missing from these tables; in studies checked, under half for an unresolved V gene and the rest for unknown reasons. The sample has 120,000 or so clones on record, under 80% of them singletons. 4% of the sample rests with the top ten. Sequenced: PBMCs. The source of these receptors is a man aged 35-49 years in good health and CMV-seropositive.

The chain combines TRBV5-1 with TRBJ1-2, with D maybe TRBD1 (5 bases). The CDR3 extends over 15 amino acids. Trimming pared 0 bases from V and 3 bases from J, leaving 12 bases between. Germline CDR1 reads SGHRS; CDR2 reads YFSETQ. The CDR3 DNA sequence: TGCGCCAGCAGCTTGGCCCCCAGGGAGGACTATGGCTACACCTTC. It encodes CASSLAPREDYGYTF.

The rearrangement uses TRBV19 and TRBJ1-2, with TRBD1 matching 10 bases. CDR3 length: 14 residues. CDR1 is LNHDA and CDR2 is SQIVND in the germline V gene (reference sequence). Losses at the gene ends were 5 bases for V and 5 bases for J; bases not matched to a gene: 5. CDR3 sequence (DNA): TGTGCCAGTAGTGGACAGGGGGGACTGTATGGCTACACCTTC. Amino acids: CASSGQGGLYGYTF.

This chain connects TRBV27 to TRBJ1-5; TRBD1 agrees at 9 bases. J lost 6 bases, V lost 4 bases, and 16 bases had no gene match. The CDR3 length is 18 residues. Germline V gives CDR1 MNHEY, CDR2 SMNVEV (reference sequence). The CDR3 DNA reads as TGTGCCAGCAGTTCATCCGGGACAGGGATGATTCTAGGTCAGCCCCAGCATTTT. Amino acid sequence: CASSSSGTGMILGQPQHF.

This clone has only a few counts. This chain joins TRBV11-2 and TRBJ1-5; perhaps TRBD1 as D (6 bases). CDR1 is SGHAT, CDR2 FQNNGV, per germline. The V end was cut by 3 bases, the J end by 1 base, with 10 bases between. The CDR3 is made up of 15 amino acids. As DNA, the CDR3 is TGTGCCAGCAGCTTTTTGACAGGCAGCAATCAGCCCCAGCATTTT. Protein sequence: CASSFLTGSNQPQHF.

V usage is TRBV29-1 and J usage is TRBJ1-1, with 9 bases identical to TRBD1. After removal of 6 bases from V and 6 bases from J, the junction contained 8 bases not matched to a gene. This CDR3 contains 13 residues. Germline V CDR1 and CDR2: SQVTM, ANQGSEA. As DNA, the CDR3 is TGCAGCGTGACGGGACAGGGAGGCTCTGAAGCTTTCTTT. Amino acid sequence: CSVTGQGGSEAFF.

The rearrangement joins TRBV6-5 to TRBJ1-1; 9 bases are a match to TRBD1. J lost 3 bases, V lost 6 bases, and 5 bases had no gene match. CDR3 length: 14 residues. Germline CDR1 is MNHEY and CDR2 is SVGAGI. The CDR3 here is CASRHGQGHTEAFF. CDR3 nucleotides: TGTGCCAGCAGGCACGGACAGGGGCACACTGAAGCTTTCTTT.

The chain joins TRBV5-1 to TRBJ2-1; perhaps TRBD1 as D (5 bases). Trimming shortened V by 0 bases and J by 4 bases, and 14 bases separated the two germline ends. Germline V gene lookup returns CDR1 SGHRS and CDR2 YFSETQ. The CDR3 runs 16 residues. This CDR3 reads CASSLGPRVGYNEQFF. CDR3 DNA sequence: TGCGCCAGCAGCTTGGGACCCAGGGTAGGGTACAATGAGCAGTTCTTC.

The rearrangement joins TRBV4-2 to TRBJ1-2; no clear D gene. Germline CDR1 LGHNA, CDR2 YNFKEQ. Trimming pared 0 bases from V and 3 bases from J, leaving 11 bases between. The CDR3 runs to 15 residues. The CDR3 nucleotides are TGTGCCAGCAGCCAAGATCCCGACACAGACTATGGCTACACCTTC. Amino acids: CASSQDPDTDYGYTF.

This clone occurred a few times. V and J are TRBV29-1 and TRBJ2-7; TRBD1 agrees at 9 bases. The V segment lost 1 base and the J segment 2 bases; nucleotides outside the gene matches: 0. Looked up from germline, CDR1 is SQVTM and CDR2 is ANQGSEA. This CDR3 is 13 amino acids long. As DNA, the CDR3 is TGCAGCGTTGAAGGACAGGGGGCCTACGAGCAGTACTTC. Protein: CSVEGQGAYEQYF.

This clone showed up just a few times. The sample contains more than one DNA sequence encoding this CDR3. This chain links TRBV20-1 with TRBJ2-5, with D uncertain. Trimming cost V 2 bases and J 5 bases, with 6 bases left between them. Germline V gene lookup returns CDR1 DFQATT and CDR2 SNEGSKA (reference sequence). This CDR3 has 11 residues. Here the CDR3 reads CSARSGETQYF. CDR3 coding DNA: TGCAGTGCTAGATCGGGTGAGACCCAGTACTTC.

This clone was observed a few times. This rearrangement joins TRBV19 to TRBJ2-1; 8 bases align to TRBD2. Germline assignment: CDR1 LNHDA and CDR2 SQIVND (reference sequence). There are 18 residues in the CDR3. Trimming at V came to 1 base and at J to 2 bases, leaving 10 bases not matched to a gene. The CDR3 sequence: CASSIAGVGAGAYNEQFF. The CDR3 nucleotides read TGTGCCAGTAGTATAGCTGGGGTAGGAGCGGGAGCCTACAATGAGCAGTTCTTC.

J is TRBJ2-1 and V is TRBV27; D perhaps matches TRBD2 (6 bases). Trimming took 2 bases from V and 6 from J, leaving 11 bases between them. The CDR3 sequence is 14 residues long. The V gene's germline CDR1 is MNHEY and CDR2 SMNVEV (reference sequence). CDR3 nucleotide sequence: TGTGCCAGCAGTTTAAGAAGGGGAGGCAATGAGCAGTTCTTC. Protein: CASSLRRGGNEQFF.

The CDR3 bases are TGCGCCAGCAGTGATTTTCAGGGGGCGGACTATGGCTACACCTTC. Residues: CASSDFQGADYGYTF. This sequence joins TRBV10-2 and TRBJ1-2, with 8 bases aligning to TRBD1. V dropped 3 bases and J dropped 3; count of bases not matched to a gene: 6. Germline lookup yields CDR1 WSHSY and CDR2 SAAADI. The CDR3 is 15 residues long.

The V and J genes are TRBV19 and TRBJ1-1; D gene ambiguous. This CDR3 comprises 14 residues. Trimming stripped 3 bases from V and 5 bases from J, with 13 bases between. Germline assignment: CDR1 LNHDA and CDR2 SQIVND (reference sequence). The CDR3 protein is CASSMRAPGTEAFF. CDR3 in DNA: TGTGCCAGTAGTATGAGGGCGCCGGGGACTGAAGCTTTCTTT.

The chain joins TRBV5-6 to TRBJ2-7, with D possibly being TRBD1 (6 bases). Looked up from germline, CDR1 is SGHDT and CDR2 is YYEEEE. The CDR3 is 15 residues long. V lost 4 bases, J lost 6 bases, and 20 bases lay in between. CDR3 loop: CASSPTRQEWREQYF. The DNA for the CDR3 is TGTGCCAGCAGCCCCACCAGACAGGAGTGGCGCGAGCAGTACTTC.

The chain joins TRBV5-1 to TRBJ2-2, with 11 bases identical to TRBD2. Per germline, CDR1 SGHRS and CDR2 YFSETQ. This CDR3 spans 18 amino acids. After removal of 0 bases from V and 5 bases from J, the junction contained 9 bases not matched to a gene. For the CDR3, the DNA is TGCGCCAGCAGCTTGGACGTAGCGGGAGGGCCCGAGACCGGGGAGCTGTTTTTT. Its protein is CASSLDVAGGPETGELFF.

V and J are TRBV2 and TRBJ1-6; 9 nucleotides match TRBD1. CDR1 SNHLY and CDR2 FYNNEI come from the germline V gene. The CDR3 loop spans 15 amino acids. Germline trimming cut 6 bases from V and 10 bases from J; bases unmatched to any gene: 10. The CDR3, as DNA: TGTGCCAGCAGATTGGACAGGGGAGTAGGCTCACCCCTCCACTTT. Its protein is CASRLDRGVGSPLHF.

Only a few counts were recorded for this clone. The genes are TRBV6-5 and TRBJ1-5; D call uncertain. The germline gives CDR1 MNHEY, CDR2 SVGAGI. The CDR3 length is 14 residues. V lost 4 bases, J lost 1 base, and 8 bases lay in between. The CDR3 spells CASSSGGSNQPQHF. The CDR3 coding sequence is TGTGCCAGCAGTTCGGGAGGGAGCAATCAGCCCCAGCATTTT.

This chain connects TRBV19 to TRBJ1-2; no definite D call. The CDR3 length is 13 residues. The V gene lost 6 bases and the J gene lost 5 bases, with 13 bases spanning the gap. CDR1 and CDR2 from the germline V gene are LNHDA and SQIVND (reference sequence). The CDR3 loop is CASSSTERYGYTF. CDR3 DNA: TGTGCCAGTAGCTCGACGGAGCGATATGGCTACACCTTC.

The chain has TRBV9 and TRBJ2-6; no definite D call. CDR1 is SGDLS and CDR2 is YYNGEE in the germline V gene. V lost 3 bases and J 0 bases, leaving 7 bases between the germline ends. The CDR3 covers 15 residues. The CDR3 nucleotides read TGTGCCAGCAGCGCTTTCTTCTCTGGGGCCAACGTCCTGACTTTC. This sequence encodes CASSAFFSGANVLTF.

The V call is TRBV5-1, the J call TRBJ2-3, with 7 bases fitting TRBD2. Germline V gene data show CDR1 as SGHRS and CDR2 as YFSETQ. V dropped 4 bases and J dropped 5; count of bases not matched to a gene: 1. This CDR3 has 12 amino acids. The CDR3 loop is CASSAGVDTQYF. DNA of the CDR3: TGCGCCAGCAGCGCGGGGGTAGATACGCAGTATTTT.

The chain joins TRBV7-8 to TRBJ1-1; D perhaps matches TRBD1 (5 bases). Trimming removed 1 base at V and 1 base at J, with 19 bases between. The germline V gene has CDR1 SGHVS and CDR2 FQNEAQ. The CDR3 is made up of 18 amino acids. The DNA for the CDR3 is TGTGCCAGCAGCTTAGATCCTTCTTTCCGGGACTCGAACACTGAAGCTTTCTTT. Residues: CASSLDPSFRDSNTEAFF.

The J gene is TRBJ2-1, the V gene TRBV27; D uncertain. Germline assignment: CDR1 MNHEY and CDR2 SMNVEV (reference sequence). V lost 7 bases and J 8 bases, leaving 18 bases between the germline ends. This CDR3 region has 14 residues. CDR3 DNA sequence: TGTGCCAGCAAACTCACCCTTTTGGTGGATGAGCAGTTCTTC. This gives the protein CASKLTLLVDEQFF.

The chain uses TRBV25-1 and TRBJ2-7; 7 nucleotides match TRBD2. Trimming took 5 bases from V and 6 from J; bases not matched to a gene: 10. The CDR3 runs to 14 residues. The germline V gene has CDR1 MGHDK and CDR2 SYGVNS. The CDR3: CASSKGREAPEQYF. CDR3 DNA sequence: TGTGCCAGCAGTAAGGGGAGGGAGGCGCCCGAGCAGTACTTC.

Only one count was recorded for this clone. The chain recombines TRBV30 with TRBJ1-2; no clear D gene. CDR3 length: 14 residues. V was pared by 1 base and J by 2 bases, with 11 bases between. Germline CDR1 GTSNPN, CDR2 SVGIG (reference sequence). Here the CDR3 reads CAWSDSLPNYGYTF. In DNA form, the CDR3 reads TGTGCCTGGAGTGACTCTTTACCGAACTATGGCTACACCTTC. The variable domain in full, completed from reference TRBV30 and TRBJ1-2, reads SQTIHQWPATLVQPVGSPLSLECTVEGTSNPNLYWYRQAAGRGLQLLFYSVGIGQISSEVPQNLSASRPQDRQFILSSKKLLLSDSGFYLCAWSDSLPNYGYTFGSGTRLTVV.

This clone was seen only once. The CDR3 loop reads CAFDRDEQYF. CDR3 DNA sequence: TGTGCCTTCGACAGGGACGAGCAGTACTTC. The chain is built from TRBV30 and TRBJ2-7, with 7 bases that match TRBD1. V shed 7 bases, J shed 5 bases, and the junction held 2 bases outside the gene matches. The CDR3 runs to 10 residues. Germline-derived CDR1 and CDR2 are GTSNPN and SVGIG (reference sequence).

CDR3 residues: CASSLVGSGRDFYNEQFF. CDR3 bases: TGTGCCAGCAGCTTAGTAGGTAGCGGGAGGGACTTCTACAATGAGCAGTTCTTC. The gene calls are TRBV7-2 and TRBJ2-1, with 11 bases aligning to TRBD2. Germline V gives CDR1 SGHTA, CDR2 FQGNSA. Trimming took 1 base from V and 3 from J; bases not matched to a gene: 8. This CDR3 spans 18 amino acids.

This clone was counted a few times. The CDR3 region has the DNA TGTGCCAGCAGCCCGAGGCAGCGCACAGATACGCAGTATTTT. Encoded protein: CASSPRQRTDTQYF. V usage is TRBV6-5 and J usage is TRBJ2-3, with D unresolved. The CDR3 contains 14 residues. V was cut by 6 bases and J by 1 base, with 11 bases left in between. From germline, CDR1 is MNHEY and CDR2 SVGAGI.

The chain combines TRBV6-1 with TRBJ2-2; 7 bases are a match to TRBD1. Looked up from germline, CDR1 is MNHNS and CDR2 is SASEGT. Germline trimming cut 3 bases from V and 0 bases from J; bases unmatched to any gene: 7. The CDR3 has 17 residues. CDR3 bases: TGTGCCAGCAGTGACAGACAGGGCATTGCGAACACCGGGGAGCTGTTTTTT. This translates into CASSDRQGIANTGELFF.

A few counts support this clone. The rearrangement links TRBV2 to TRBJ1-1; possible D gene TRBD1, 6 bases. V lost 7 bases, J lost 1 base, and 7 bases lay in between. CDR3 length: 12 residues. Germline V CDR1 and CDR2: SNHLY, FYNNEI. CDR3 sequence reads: CASTGENTEAFF. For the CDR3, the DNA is TGTGCCAGCACAGGGGAGAACACTGAAGCTTTCTTT.